This T cell receptor beta chain emerged from a study of glioma-infiltrating T cells (dated by TCRdb to between 2015 and 2016). Context from the whole study: Low-grade gliomas were WHO grade II oligodendrogliomas or astrocytomas, and glioblastomas were WHO grade IV tumors sampled at initial rather than recurrent diagnosis. Glioma patients received dexamethasone for six or fewer days before surgery. Blood libraries targeted about 4.5- to 11-fold sequencing coverage of 750,000 to 1,000,000 peripheral T cells. The study sequenced TCR alpha- and beta-chain repertoires from glioma tissue, from non-neoplastic brain tissue and from matched peripheral blood mononuclear cells. To gauge divergence between tissue and blood T-cell populations, every tissue-infiltrating repertoire was compared against the peripheral blood repertoire from the same patient. The paired cohort comprised three low-grade glioma patients, eight primary glioblastoma patients and three non-glioma patients contributing non-neoplastic brain tissue. Beyond this particular receptor, the publication reports: Only a very small number of CDR3 sequences turned up in both tissue and blood, a result put down to high CDR3 diversity combined with limited sampling. VJ-independent divergence between tissue and blood was below expectation in non-neoplastic patients but above expectation in all gliomas, especially low-grade gliomas. Group comparisons rested on small numbers: three non-neoplastic, three low-grade glioma and 7 or 8 glioblastoma patients. Patients with low tissue-blood divergence were marked by a signature set of shared blood CDR3 motifs, and this signature set was depleted in highly divergent patients.

The sample holds one count of this clonotype. No antigen is known for it. Base qualities are not provided; no much larger clone lies one nucleotide away. A solitary read yields weak support. TCR alpha and beta CDR3 regions were amplified with the iRepertoire nested amplicon-rescue multiplex PCR (arm-PCR) platform from RNA. The input for one-step reverse transcription and amplification was about 90-400 ng of tissue mRNA or PBMC total RNA. Following bead purification, Illumina adapters were added by a secondary multiplex PCR, and the libraries were gel-purified between 200 and 400 bp. The libraries contained internal 6-nucleotide barcodes that were used for demultiplexing. The libraries were sequenced on an Illumina MiSeq using 2x220 or 2x250 nucleotide paired-end reads. In the source study's methods: Paired reads were merged with FLASH 1.2.11 and aligned to the GRCh37 human genome with BWA-MEM before extracting TRA and TRB reads. For V and J assignment, an IMGT-derived reference of cassette sequences and CDR3 motifs that included pseudogenes was used. Three-frame translation of reads was performed, and productive CDR3s were defined as those with a C...FGXG motif and no stop codons. Unique combinations of V-J cassette pair and CDR3 amino acid sequence were defined as clonotypes. Filtering of reads was based on Hamming distance, with the threshold set by the sequence error rate of each sample in mapped regions. TCRdb trimmed public reads at Q25 via fastp, called clones via MiXCR and kept in-frame beta chains. CDR3 protein duplicates are merged, each entry listing the most common genes and DNA. TCRdb, not the authors, supplied the V and J calls. Recorded for this sample are more than 300,000 distinct CDR3 sequences; roughly two fifths of them occurred a single time. The ten top clones hold 12% of the sample.

V and J are trimmed by 6 bases and 3 bases, and the gene matches miss 6 bases of the junction. CDR1 and CDR2, per the germline V gene (reference sequence), are MNHEY and SMNVEV. The CDR3 contains 14 residues, cysteine and phenylalanine counted. The read is trimmed to its CDR3 DNA, 42 bases read in frame from base 1. Immediately after resection, surgical brain or tumor specimens were cryofrozen in liquid nitrogen, with peripheral blood cells collected concurrently. The receptor was isolated from a human donor with low-grade glioma or glioblastoma, undergoing nonglioma brain surgery, or in good health (not recorded which). The receptor chain draws on TRBV27 and TRBJ2-7; TRBD2 lines up with 9 middle nucleotides. Sequences were obtained from glioma tissue, nonneoplastic brain tissue, or PBMCs (not recorded which). The sequenced DNA: TGTGCCAGCAGCGCCGGGACTAGCTTCTACGAGCAGTACTTC. It is translated as CASSAGTSFYEQYF.